This TCR beta chain was captured in a study of post-analysis software for immune sequencing data. Study as a whole: Relapsing-remitting, secondary progressive and progressive-relapsing courses of multiple sclerosis were included. Study observations and caveats: TRBV5-6, TRBV5-1 and TRBV20-1 belonged to a set of roughly 5 TRBV segments that were more frequent in patients than controls. Clustering by F measure revealed strong co-clustering among samples prepared together in one batch.

Prepared libraries of TCR beta cDNA carried unique molecular identifiers. TCRdb processed the PCR reads anew with MiXCR; each CDR3 protein has one entry. The data contain roughly 670,000 distinct CDR3 sequences, 59% of them seen just once; the ten biggest clones take up about 11%. Points on this clonotype: Its antigen is undetermined.

Trimming took 6 bases from V and 3 from J, leaving 15 bases between them. Germline V gives CDR1 DFQATT, CDR2 SNEGSKA (reference sequence). The CDR3 totals 13 residues. This chain uses TRBV20-1 with TRBJ2-7, with a tentative D call TRBD2 (6 bases). This clonotype was sampled from a girl aged 2 to 9 with multiple sclerosis. Sequenced: blood. The DNA for the CDR3 is TGCAGTGCCGGCCGGGACTGGGACTACGAGCAGTACTTC. This encodes CSAGRDWDYEQYF.